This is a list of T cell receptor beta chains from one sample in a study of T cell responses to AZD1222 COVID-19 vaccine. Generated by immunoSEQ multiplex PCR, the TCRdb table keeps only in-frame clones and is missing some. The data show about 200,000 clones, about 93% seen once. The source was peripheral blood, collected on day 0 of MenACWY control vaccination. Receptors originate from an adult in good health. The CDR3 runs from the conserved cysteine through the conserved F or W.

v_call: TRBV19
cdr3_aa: CASSIKAGMTDTQYF

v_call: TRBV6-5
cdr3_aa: CASRGDSTRYGYTF

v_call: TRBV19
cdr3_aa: CASSRRAMNTEAFF

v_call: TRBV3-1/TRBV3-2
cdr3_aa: CASSPQGSREQYF

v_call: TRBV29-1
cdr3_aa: CSVLRGTEAFF

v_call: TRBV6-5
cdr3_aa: CASSSPSVLNIQYF

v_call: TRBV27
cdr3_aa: CASTPRGWGDTQYF

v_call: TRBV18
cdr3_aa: CASSPAIQGHEAFF

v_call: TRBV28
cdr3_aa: CASEQGGGAFF

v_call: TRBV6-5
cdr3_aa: CASRTGGAYNSPLHF

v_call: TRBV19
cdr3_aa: CASSWAGVNTEAFF

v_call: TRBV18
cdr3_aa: CASSPSGTGVYNEQFF

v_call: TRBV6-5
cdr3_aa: CASRGLTVTYEQYF

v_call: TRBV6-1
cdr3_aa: CASSVPTAEGFSGNTIYF

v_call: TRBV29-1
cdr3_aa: CSGTRTSPPYNEQFF

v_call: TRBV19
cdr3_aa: CASSFRTGSTNTEAFF

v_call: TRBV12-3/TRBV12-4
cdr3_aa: CASSFRARDGYTF